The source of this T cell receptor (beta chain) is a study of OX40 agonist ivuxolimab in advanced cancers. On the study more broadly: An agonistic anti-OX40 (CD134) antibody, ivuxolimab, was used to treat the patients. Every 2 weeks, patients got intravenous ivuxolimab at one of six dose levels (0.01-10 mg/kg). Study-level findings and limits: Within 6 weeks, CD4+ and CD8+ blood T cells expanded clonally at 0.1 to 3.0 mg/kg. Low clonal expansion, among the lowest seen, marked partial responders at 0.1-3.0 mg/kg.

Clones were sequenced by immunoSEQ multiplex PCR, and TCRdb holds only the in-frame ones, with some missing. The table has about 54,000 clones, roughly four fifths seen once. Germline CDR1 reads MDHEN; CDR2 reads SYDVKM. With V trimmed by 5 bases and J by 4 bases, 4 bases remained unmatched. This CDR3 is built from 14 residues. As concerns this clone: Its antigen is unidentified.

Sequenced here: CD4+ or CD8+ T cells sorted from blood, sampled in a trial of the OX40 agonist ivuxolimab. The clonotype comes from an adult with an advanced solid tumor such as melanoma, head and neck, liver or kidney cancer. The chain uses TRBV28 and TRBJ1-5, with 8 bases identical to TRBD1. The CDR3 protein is CASSTGGENQPQHF. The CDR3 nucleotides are TGTGCCAGCAGTACAGGGGGGGAGAATCAGCCCCAGCATTTT.